These 4 T cell receptor beta chains were all obtained from the same sample, sequenced in a study of cytomegalovirus exposure and HLA in healthy donors. The PCR employed 60 Vbeta primers together with 13 Jbeta primers. Profiling relied on immunoSEQ multiplex PCR, and the TCRdb table lists in-frame clones only, not all of them. The repertoire holds some 180,000 clones, with around 84% as singletons. The specimen was PBMCs. Source of these receptors: a young man in good health and CMV-seropositive.

The chain links TRBV19 to TRBJ2-5, with D perhaps matching TRBD1 (7 bases). Per the germline V gene, CDR1 is LNHDA and CDR2 is SQIVND (reference sequence). This CDR3 has 13 amino acids. V was shortened by 2 bases and J by 4 bases, with 8 bases between the two germline ends. Written as DNA, the CDR3 is TGTGCCAGTAGTATACAGGGGGGAGAGACCCAGTACTTC. The encoded protein is CASSIQGGETQYF.

V usage is TRBV4-1 and J usage is TRBJ1-5; 10 nucleotides line up with TRBD1. Germline-derived CDR1 and CDR2 are MGHRA and YSYEKL. The CDR3 has 16 amino acids. With V trimmed by 4 bases and J by 5 bases, 8 bases remained unmatched. Written as DNA, the CDR3 is TGCGCCAGCAGCCGAGGGGTTGGGACAGGGGATCAGCCCCAGCATTTT. It specifies CASSRGVGTGDQPQHF.

The chain carries TRBV18 and TRBJ2-1, with 7 nucleotides matching TRBD2. This CDR3 region has 16 residues. J was trimmed by 1 base and V by 2 bases; bases with no gene match: 5. Germline V gene sequence: CDR1 KGHSH, CDR2 LQKENI. This CDR3 is CASSPTLAASYNEQFF. As DNA, the CDR3 is TGTGCCAGCTCACCAACGCTAGCGGCTTCCTACAATGAGCAGTTCTTC.

This chain joins TRBV4-3 and TRBJ2-3, with 10 bases matching TRBD2. Trimming removed 2 bases from V and 1 base from J; junction bases left unmatched: 3. This CDR3 has 16 residues. Germline V gene lookup returns CDR1 LGHNA and CDR2 YSLEER. CDR3 sequence: CASSQFGTSGTDTQYF. The CDR3 nucleotides read TGCGCCAGCAGCCAATTTGGGACTAGCGGCACAGATACGCAGTATTTT.